This TCR beta chain derives from a study of shared clonotypes between healthy human individuals. Study outcomes and limitations: Generation probability values for non-shared clonotypes were lower than those for clonotypes shared by all four donors. Some naive CD4 clonotypes, roughly 4.8%, turned up in common across several donors. Researchers found naive subsets generally carried larger estimated richness than memory subsets.

Using immunoSEQ multiplex PCR, the repertoire was profiled, and TCRdb retains in-frame clones only, with some absent. The sample includes hundreds of thousands of clones, 96% seen only once; the top ten take under 0.3%. The germline CDR1 and CDR2 sequences are SGHAT and FQNNGV. The CDR3 extends over 14 amino acids. V gave up 4 bases and J gave up 6 bases; unmatched junction bases: 9. With regard to this clone: Antigen specificity is unknown.

As defined, naive CD8 cells were CD45RO-negative and positively selected for CCR7, with terminally differentiated effector memory CD45RA+ cells excluded. All the donors were Caucasian adults who lived in Nashville, Tennessee. Sequenced: naive CD8+ T cells sorted from blood. The rearrangement uses TRBV11-2 and TRBJ2-7, with 7 nucleotides matching TRBD1. The TCR was taken from a man younger than 40 in good health. CDR3 region: CASSSPGQASEQYF. The CDR3 bases are TGTGCCAGCAGCTCCCCAGGACAGGCGTCCGAGCAGTACTTC.